These T cell receptor beta chains were read from a single sample in a study of shared clonotypes between healthy human individuals. The assay was immunoSEQ multiplex PCR, and TCRdb's table has in-frame clones only and misses some. Of some 2 million clones listed, about 95% were seen once; the top ten hold 0.9% to 1.5%. The sample taken for sequencing was naive CD8+ T cells sorted from blood. These receptors were collected from a young man in good health. The CDR3 runs from the conserved cysteine through the conserved F or W. A D gene is named only where the DNA matches it firmly. Clone sizes are given selectively: once, few, many, or a class where the clone is expanded.

>TRBV9|NA|NA|TRBJ2-2
TGTGCCAGCAACCCCGGGTCCGGGGAGCTGTTTTTT
CASNPGSGELFF
>TRBV15|NA|NA|TRBJ2-7
TGTGCCACCAGCAGAGGCACTACAGGGATCTACGAGCAGTACTTC
CATSRGTTGIYEQYF
>TRBV28|TRBD1|NA|TRBJ1-1
TGTGCCAGCACTCCGGGACAGGGGAAGTGGATGAACACTGAAGCTTTCTTT
CASTPGQGKWMNTEAFF
>TRBV10-1|TRBD1|NA|TRBJ1-3
TGCGCCCCTACCCCTGAGGGGGCGGGAAACACCATATATTTT
CAPTPEGAGNTIYF
>TRBV2|NA|NA|TRBJ2-7
TGTGCCAGCAGTGAGGGAGTTACCTACGAGCAGTACTTC
CASSEGVTYEQYF
>TRBV27|NA|NA|TRBJ2-7
TGTGCCAGCAGTTTTGCGGGCGGCGAGCAGTACTTC
CASSFAGGEQYF
>TRBV12-5|NA|NA|TRBJ1-1
TGTGCTAGTGGTTTGCCAGGGGTTACTGAAGCTTTCTTT
CASGLPGVTEAFF
>TRBV6-5|NA|NA|TRBJ2-1
TGTGCCAGCAGTTTAGGAGCCTCGGGGTACAATGAGCAGTTCTTC
CASSLGASGYNEQFF
>TRBV5-6|TRBD1|NA|TRBJ2-5
TGTGCCAGCAGCCTACAGGGGGCCCAAGAGACCCAGTACTTC
CASSLQGAQETQYF
>TRBV10-3|NA|few|TRBJ1-1
TGTGCCATCGGGTACGACAGGGAAGCTTTCTTT
CAIGYDREAFF
>TRBV11-1|TRBD1|NA|TRBJ2-1
TGTGCCAGCAGCTTAGACAGGGGAGTTTTAAATGAGCAGTTCTTC
CASSLDRGVLNEQFF
>TRBV5-6|NA|NA|TRBJ2-3
TGTGCCAGCAGCTCCTGGACTGATACGCAGTATTTT
CASSSWTDTQYF
>TRBV14|NA|NA|TRBJ2-7
TGTGCCAGCAGCCAAGAGAGTTGGCATTCTCTCGTGCAGGAGCAGTACTTC
CASSQESWHSLVQEQYF
>TRBV27|NA|once|TRBJ1-5
TGTGCCAGCCACAGTGGGGCAAACCCCAATAGCAATCAGCCCCAGCATTTT
CASHSGANPNSNQPQHF
>TRBV27|TRBD1|NA|TRBJ2-1
TGTGCCAGCAGTCCCGGGACAGGGTTTGAGCAGTTCTTC
CASSPGTGFEQFF
>TRBV7-6|NA|NA|TRBJ1-1
TGTGCCAGCAGCTTAGGGGTCCGGAACACTGAAGCTTTCTTT
CASSLGVRNTEAFF
>TRBV5-1|TRBD1|NA|TRBJ1-1
TGCGCCAGCAGGGATCGGACAGGGGGCAACCCCAACACTGAAGCTTTCTTT
CASRDRTGGNPNTEAFF
>TRBV19|NA|NA|TRBJ2-1
TGTGCCAGTAGTATAGGGGGGAGCCCCTACAATGAGCAGTTCTTC
CASSIGGSPYNEQFF
>TRBV10-3|NA|NA|TRBJ2-5
TGTGCCATCATGACCGTACAAGAGACCCAGTACTTC
CAIMTVQETQYF
>TRBV21-1|NA|NA|TRBJ2-1
TGTGCCAGCAGCAAAGCATCGACAGGGGCGACTTACAATGAGCAGTTCTTC
CASSKASTGATYNEQFF
>TRBV7-6|TRBD2|NA|TRBJ2-2
TGTGCCAGCAGCTTAGTTGTTTCCAGCGGGAGTGGCACCGGGGAGCTGTTTTTT
CASSLVVSSGSGTGELFF
>TRBV28|TRBD1|NA|TRBJ1-5
TGTGCCAGCAGTCCTCAGGGGGTTTCGAATCAGCCCCAGCATTTT
CASSPQGVSNQPQHF
>TRBV9|NA|NA|TRBJ1-1
TGTGCCAGCAGCGTAGCTAGGGGGGGCACTGAAGCTTTCTTT
CASSVARGGTEAFF
>TRBV27|TRBD1|NA|TRBJ1-2
TGTGCCAGCAGCTGGGACAGAGGATATGGCTACACCTTC
CASSWDRGYGYTF
>TRBV5-5|NA|NA|TRBJ2-7
TGTGCCAGCAGCTTACAACAGGGCTACGAGCAGTACTTC
CASSLQQGYEQYF
>TRBV2|NA|NA|TRBJ2-3
TGTGCCAGCCACGGTGGTGGGGATACGCAGTATTTT
CASHGGGDTQYF
>TRBV7-9|NA|NA|TRBJ1-2
TGTGCCAGCAGCGATAGCCGGATCGGGTCGCCCACTTATGGCTACACCTTC
CASSDSRIGSPTYGYTF
>TRBV5-1|TRBD1|NA|TRBJ1-1
TGCGCCAGCAGCGACCCGGGACAGGGGGAGACTGAAGCTTTCTTT
CASSDPGQGETEAFF
>TRBV7-9|NA|NA|TRBJ1-1
TGTGCCAGCAGCTCCGGCTTCGGGCAGGGGAACACTGAAGCTTTCTTT
CASSSGFGQGNTEAFF
>TRBV11-2|NA|NA|TRBJ2-1
TGTGCCAGCAGCTTAGCTTTGTACAATGAGCAGTTCTTC
CASSLALYNEQFF
>TRBV30|NA|NA|TRBJ1-1
TGTGCCTGGGACCCAGGGGCCACTGAAGCTTTCTTT
CAWDPGATEAFF
>TRBV7-6|TRBD2|NA|TRBJ2-1
TGTGCCAGCAGCTTAGCGGGAGGGCCTTACGAGCAGTTCTTC
CASSLAGGPYEQFF
>TRBV11-2|NA|NA|TRBJ2-7
TGTGCCAGCAGCACATTTCGCGGGTCGAGGTACGAGCAGTACTTC
CASSTFRGSRYEQYF
>TRBV29-1|NA|NA|TRBJ2-7
TGCAGCGTGGGACTGTCGGGGGAGCAGTACTTC
CSVGLSGEQYF
>TRBV6-5|NA|NA|TRBJ2-1
TGTGCCAGCAGTTACTCGAATGGGGGTTACAATGAGCAGTTCTTC
CASSYSNGGYNEQFF
>TRBV5-4|TRBD1|NA|TRBJ2-5
TGTGCCAGCGGACAGGCGGGAGAGACCCAGTACTTC
CASGQAGETQYF
>TRBV7-9|NA|NA|TRBJ2-5
TGTGCCAGCAGCCTGGTCGGCACCCAGTACTTC
CASSLVGTQYF
>TRBV15|NA|NA|TRBJ1-4
TGTGCCACCAGCAGAGGATCCGAAGGGGACGAAGGAAAACTGTTTTTT
CATSRGSEGDEGKLFF
>TRBV27|NA|NA|TRBJ2-5
TGTGCCAGCAGTTTTCTCGGGGCTCGGGAGACCCAGTACTTC
CASSFLGARETQYF
>TRBV5-1|NA|NA|TRBJ2-7
TGCGCCAGCAGCTTGAACAGCGGGTCCTACGAGCAGTACTTC
CASSLNSGSYEQYF
>TRBV7-9|NA|NA|TRBJ1-6
TGTGCCAGCAGCCTTAACTCCTATAATTCACCCCTCCACTTT
CASSLNSYNSPLHF
>TRBV9|NA|NA|TRBJ2-5
TGTGCCAGCAGCGTAGAAGTCGGGGAGACCCAGTACTTC
CASSVEVGETQYF
>TRBV7-9|TRBD1|NA|TRBJ2-7
TGTGCCAGCAGCCAGGGGGCCTACGAGCAGTACTTC
CASSQGAYEQYF
>TRBV4-3|NA|NA|TRBJ2-7
TGCGCCAGCAGCCACGCGGTTAGCGAATCCTACGAGCAGTACTTC
CASSHAVSESYEQYF
>TRBV9|NA|NA|TRBJ2-1
TGTGCCAGCAGCGTAAGGGGGAGCTCCTACAATGAGCAGTTCTTC
CASSVRGSSYNEQFF
>TRBV4-1|NA|NA|TRBJ2-3
TGCGCCAGCAGCCAAGATACCCTCGGGCGGAGGAGCACAGATACGCAGTATTTT
CASSQDTLGRRSTDTQYF
>TRBV7-8|NA|NA|TRBJ2-7
TGTGCCAGCAGCTTCATGCAGGGGACCTTTGAGCAGTACTTC
CASSFMQGTFEQYF
>TRBV9|NA|NA|TRBJ1-6
TGTGCCAGCAGCGTAGATGGGGATACCTCACCCCTCCACTTT
CASSVDGDTSPLHF
>TRBV9|TRBD1|NA|TRBJ2-2
TGTGCCAGCAGCACCCCCCAGGGGGTGAACACCGGGGAGCTGTTTTTT
CASSTPQGVNTGELFF
>TRBV30|NA|NA|TRBJ2-7
TGTGCCTGGAACCGGGACCCCTCCTACGAGCAGTACTTC
CAWNRDPSYEQYF
>TRBV30|TRBD1|NA|TRBJ2-7
TGTGCCTGGAACTATGCGAGAGACAGGGAAGAGCAGTACTTC
CAWNYARDREEQYF
>TRBV6-6|NA|NA|TRBJ2-2
TGTGCCAGCAGTGAGAGGGCCGGGGAGCTGTTTTTT
CASSERAGELFF
>TRBV9|NA|NA|TRBJ2-7
TGTGCCAGCAGCGTTCTACCGGGACCCCTATACGAGCAGTACTTC
CASSVLPGPLYEQYF
>TRBV10-2|TRBD1|NA|TRBJ2-1
TGCGCCAGCAGTGAAGCGACAGGGGGAGGGGATGAGCAGTTCTTC
CASSEATGGGDEQFF
>TRBV5-4|NA|NA|TRBJ2-1
TGTGCCAGCAGCGGAGGCTCCATCTCCTACAATGAGCAGTTCTTC
CASSGGSISYNEQFF
>TRBV7-9|NA|NA|TRBJ2-1
TGTGCCAGCAGCTTAGTTCTCTATCCCCCCTCCTACAATGAGCAGTTCTTC
CASSLVLYPPSYNEQFF
>TRBV29-1|NA|NA|TRBJ2-2
TGCAGCGTTGACTCTTACAGGGCGCCCGGGGAGCTGTTTTTT
CSVDSYRAPGELFF